This TCR beta chain was sequenced during a study of cytomegalovirus exposure and HLA in healthy donors. As for the study in general: An earlier analysis found under 130 million unique TCR beta sequences from about 190 million T cells.

Findings and limits, study-wide: Rarity marked most TCR sequences, yet some public TCRs occurred in many donors. TCR beta sequences numbering over 15,000 were associated with HLA alleles at 0.05 false discovery rate in a later analysis. There were some V segments, including TRBV6-2 and TRBV6-3, excluded as indistinguishable.

In germline, CDR1 is GTSNPN, CDR2 SVGIG (reference sequence). This CDR3 is 14 amino acids long. Between the trimmed V and J ends, which lost 0 bases and 0 bases, there was a span of 6 bases. As regards this clone: Its target is not known. Different DNA sequences within this sample yield the same CDR3.

Researchers ran the PCR with 60 Vbeta and 13 Jbeta primers. TCRdb keeps only in-frame clones here, not all; method: immunoSEQ multiplex PCR. In the table there are over 200,000 clones, roughly 79% of which are singletons. The sequencing input was PBMCs. The receptor was isolated from a woman aged 40-49 years in good health and CMV-seronegative. This sequence joins TRBV30 and TRBJ1-3, with D uncertain. CDR3 in amino acids: CAWSVGSSGNTIYF. In DNA, the CDR3 is TGTGCCTGGAGTGTAGGGAGCTCTGGAAACACCATATATTTT.